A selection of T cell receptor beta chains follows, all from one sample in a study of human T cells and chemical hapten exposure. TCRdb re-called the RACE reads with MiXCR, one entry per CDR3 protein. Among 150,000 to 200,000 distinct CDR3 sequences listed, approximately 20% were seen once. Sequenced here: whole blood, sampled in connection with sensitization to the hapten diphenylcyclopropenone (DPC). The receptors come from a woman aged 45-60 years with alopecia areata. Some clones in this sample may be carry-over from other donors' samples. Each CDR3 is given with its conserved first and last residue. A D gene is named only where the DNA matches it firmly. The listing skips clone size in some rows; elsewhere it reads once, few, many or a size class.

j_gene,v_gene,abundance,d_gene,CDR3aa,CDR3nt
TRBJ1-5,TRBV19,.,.,CASRSWGQVHQPQHF,TGTGCCAGTAGATCCTGGGGGCAGGTCCATCAGCCCCAGCATTTT
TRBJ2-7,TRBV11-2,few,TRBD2,CASSPRDSGMLNTYEQYF,TGTGCCAGCAGCCCTCGTGATAGCGGGATGCTAAATACCTACGAGCAGTACTTC
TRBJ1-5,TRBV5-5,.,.,CASSQPGYGQPQHF,TGTGCCAGCAGCCAACCAGGGTACGGACAGCCCCAGCATTTT
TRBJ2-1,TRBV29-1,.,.,CSVEWGNEQFF,TGCAGCGTTGAATGGGGGAATGAGCAGTTCTTC
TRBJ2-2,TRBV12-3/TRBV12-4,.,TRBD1,CASSFFSQGKEELFF,TGTGCCAGCAGTTTTTTTTCACAGGGGAAGGAGGAGCTGTTTTTT
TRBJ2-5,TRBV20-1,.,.,CSAKRVGQETQYF,TGCAGTGCCAAGAGAGTTGGCCAAGAGACCCAGTACTTC
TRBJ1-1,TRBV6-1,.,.,CASREGGRGAFF,TGTGCCAGCAGGGAGGGGGGTAGGGGAGCTTTCTTT
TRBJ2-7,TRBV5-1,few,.,CASSSTRSSYEQYF,TGCGCCAGCAGTTCTACAAGGAGCTCCTACGAGCAGTACTTC
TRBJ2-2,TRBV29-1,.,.,CSVDRGPGTGELFF,TGCAGCGTTGATCGGGGGCCGGGCACCGGGGAGCTGTTTTTT
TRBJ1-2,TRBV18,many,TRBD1,CASGKTGDYGYTF,TGTGCCAGCGGAAAAACAGGGGACTATGGCTACACCTTC